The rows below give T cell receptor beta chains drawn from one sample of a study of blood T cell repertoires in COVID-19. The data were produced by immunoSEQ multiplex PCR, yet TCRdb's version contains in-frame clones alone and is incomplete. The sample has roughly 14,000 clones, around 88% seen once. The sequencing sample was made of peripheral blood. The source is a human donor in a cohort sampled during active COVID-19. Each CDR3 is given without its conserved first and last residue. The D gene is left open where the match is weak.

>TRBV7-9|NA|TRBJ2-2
ASSTPGIRNTGELF
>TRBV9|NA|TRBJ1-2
ASSVAFGGGYT
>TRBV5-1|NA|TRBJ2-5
ASRRGTETQY
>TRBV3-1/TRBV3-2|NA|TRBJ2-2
ASSPSGVSGELF
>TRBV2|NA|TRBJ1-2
ASSEGGAAWGYT
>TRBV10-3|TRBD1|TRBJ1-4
AIKGQPNEKLF
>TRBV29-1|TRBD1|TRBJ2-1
SVDGTGAGDEQF
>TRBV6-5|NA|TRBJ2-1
ASSTRGGPFDEQF
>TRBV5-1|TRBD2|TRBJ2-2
ASSLGAGANTGELF
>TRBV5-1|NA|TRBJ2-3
ASSARHRFRPTDTQY
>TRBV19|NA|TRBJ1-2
ASKTGINYGYT